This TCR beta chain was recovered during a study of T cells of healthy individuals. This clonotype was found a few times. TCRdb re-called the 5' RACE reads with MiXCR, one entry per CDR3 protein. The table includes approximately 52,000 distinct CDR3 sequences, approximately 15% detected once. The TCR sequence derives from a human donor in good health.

Written as DNA, the CDR3 is TGTGCCAGCAGCGAGGGACTAGCGTCTGAGAGAGAGACCCAGTACTTC. It is translated as CASSEGLASERETQYF. The V gene is TRBV7-7, the J gene TRBJ2-5; 10 nucleotides match TRBD2. V dropped 5 bases and J dropped 4; count of bases not matched to a gene: 10. CDR3 length: 16 amino acids. Germline CDR1 is SSHAT and CDR2 is FNYEAQ (reference sequence). Based on the CDR3 plus reference TRBV7-7 and TRBJ2-5, the full variable domain is GAGVSQSPRYKVTKRGQDVTLRCDPISSHATLYWYQQALGQGPEFLTYFNYEAQPDKSGLPSDRFSAERPEGSISTLTIQRTEQRDSAMYRCASSEGLASERETQYFGPGTRLLVL.